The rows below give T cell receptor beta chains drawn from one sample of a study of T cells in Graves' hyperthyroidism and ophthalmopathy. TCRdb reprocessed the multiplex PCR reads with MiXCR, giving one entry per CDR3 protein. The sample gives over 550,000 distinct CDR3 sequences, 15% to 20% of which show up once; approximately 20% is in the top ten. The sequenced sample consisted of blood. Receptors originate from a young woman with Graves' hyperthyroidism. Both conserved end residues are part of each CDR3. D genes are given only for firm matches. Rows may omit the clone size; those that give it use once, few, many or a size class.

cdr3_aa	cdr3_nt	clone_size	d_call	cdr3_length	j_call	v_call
CASSDSGGGALNIQYF	TGTGCCAGCAGTGACTCGGGCGGGGGGGCATTAAACATTCAGTACTTC	few	TRBD2	16	TRBJ2-4	TRBV2
CASSYSEGLGYNEQFF	TGTGCCAGCAGTTACTCGGAGGGCCTGGGATACAATGAGCAGTTCTTC	many	-	16	TRBJ2-1	TRBV6-6
CASSPGSVSGNTIYF	TGTGCCAGCAGTCCAGGGAGCGTATCTGGAAACACCATATATTTT	many	-	15	TRBJ1-3	TRBV28
CASSHPDSDTEAFF	TGTGCCAGTAGTCACCCCGACAGTGACACTGAAGCTTTCTTT	-	-	14	TRBJ1-1	TRBV19
CAISEVQGRTEAFF	TGTGCCATCAGTGAGGTCCAGGGACGGACTGAAGCTTTCTTT	few	-	14	TRBJ1-1	TRBV10-3
CASSAWRGNNEKLFF	TGTGCCAGCAGTGCCTGGCGGGGAAATAATGAAAAACTGTTTTTT	-	-	15	TRBJ1-4	TRBV2
CASSPSRDGQEAFF	TGTGCCAGCAGCCCCTCAAGGGACGGACAAGAAGCTTTCTTT	few	-	14	TRBJ1-1	TRBV11-3
CASSFPGPSYEQYF	TGTGCCAGCAGCTTCCCGGGACCGAGCTACGAGCAGTACTTC	-	-	14	TRBJ2-7	TRBV7-9
CASSLAGGLQFF	TGTGCCAGCAGCCTAGCGGGGGGCCTCCAGTTCTTC	many	TRBD2	12	TRBJ2-1	TRBV7-3
CATKKEPTRDRAYEQYF	TGTGCCACCAAGAAAGAACCTACCCGGGACAGGGCCTACGAGCAGTACTTC	many	TRBD1	17	TRBJ2-7	TRBV15
CASSRDMWKTQYF	TGTGCCAGCAGTCGGGACATGTGGAAGACCCAGTACTTC	-	-	13	TRBJ2-5	TRBV6-2/TRBV6-3